A selection of T cell receptor beta chains follows, all from one sample in a study of vaccination effects on CD4 cells after COVID-19. For these receptors, no antigen is known. The data were produced by immunoSEQ multiplex PCR, yet TCRdb's version contains in-frame clones alone and is incomplete. The sample includes 75,000 to 100,000 clones, under 80% of them seen just once. Sequences were derived from CD4+ T cells from PBMCs cultured with HCoV-OC43 spike peptides, sampled after COVID-19 vaccination. These receptors all stem from a human donor who received a COVID-19 vaccine. Each CDR3 is given with its conserved first and last residue. The D gene is left open where the match is weak. Where a row states a size, it is once, few, many or the class of an expanded clone; other rows omit it.

>-|-|TRBJ2-6|TRBV7-3
CASRETGANVLTF
TGTGCCAGCAGGGAAACTGGGGCCAACGTCCTGACTTTC
>-|-|TRBJ1-4|TRBV4-2
CASSVRAPNEKLFF
TGTGCCAGCAGCGTCCGGGCCCCTAATGAAAAACTGTTTTTT
>-|-|TRBJ1-2|TRBV9
CASSPTGRANYGYTF
TGTGCCAGCAGCCCGACCGGGAGAGCTAACTATGGCTACACCTTC
>-|-|TRBJ2-2|TRBV5-1
CASSLGVQSRGELFF
TGCGCCAGCAGCTTGGGGGTCCAGTCGCGTGGGGAGCTGTTTTTT
>-|-|TRBJ2-3|TRBV11-2
CASSLGWVSDTQYF
TGTGCCAGCAGCTTAGGTTGGGTTTCAGATACGCAGTATTTT
>few|-|TRBJ1-6|TRBV6-5
CASSRTASNSPLHF
TGTGCCAGCAGTCGGACAGCCTCTAATTCACCCCTCCACTTT
>-|-|TRBJ2-5|TRBV7-8
CASSLVRTAEKETQYF
TGTGCCAGCAGCTTAGTTCGGACAGCCGAGAAAGAGACCCAGTACTTC
>-|-|TRBJ1-1|TRBV28
CASSFRDWWTEAFF
TGTGCCAGCAGTTTTAGGGACTGGTGGACTGAAGCTTTCTTT
>-|TRBD1|TRBJ1-2|TRBV4-3
CASSPWPGTVRLNYGYTF
TGCGCCAGCAGCCCGTGGCCCGGGACAGTCCGACTTAACTATGGCTACACCTTC
>-|-|TRBJ1-4|TRBV9
CASSVVGGTNEKLFF
TGTGCCAGCAGCGTAGTAGGGGGTACTAATGAAAAACTGTTTTTT
>few|-|TRBJ2-1|TRBV2
CASSQTGTQAWDEQFF
TGTGCCAGCAGTCAAACCGGGACTCAGGCGTGGGATGAGCAGTTCTTC
>-|-|TRBJ1-2|TRBV29-1
CSAGDQLSYGYTF
TGCAGCGCGGGGGACCAGCTGTCCTATGGCTACACCTTC
>few|-|TRBJ1-2|TRBV18
CASSLGGQNGYTF
TGTGCCAGCTCACTTGGGGGACAAAATGGCTACACCTTC
>-|-|TRBJ2-1|TRBV5-1
CASSPAGTYNEQFF
TGCGCCAGCAGCCCAGCCGGGACCTACAATGAGCAGTTCTTC
>-|-|TRBJ2-3|TRBV20-1
CSADTQYF
TGCAGTGCGGATACGCAGTATTTT
>few|TRBD2|TRBJ2-2|TRBV9
CASTRLAGTGELFF
TGTGCCAGTACCCGACTAGCCGGCACCGGGGAGCTGTTTTTT
>few|-|TRBJ1-6|TRBV2
CASGESLPDSPLHF
TGTGCCAGCGGTGAGAGTCTGCCGGATTCACCCCTCCACTTT
>-|TRBD1|TRBJ1-1|TRBV19
CASSNPGQGAYVAFF
TGTGCCAGTAGCAATCCGGGACAGGGTGCGTACGTGGCTTTCTTT
>once|-|TRBJ1-5|TRBV28
CASSKDSLNQPQHF
TGTGCCAGCAGCAAGGACAGCTTAAATCAGCCCCAGCATTTT
>once|-|TRBJ1-1|TRBV7-2
CASSSFLSNTEAFF
TGTGCCAGCAGCTCGTTCTTATCGAACACTGAAGCTTTCTTT
>-|TRBD2|TRBJ2-2|TRBV6-4
CASSDGLAGGVGELFF
TGTGCCAGCAGTGATGGACTAGCGGGGGGTGTGGGGGAGCTGTTTTTT
>few|-|TRBJ1-2|TRBV18
CASSPETRGDGYTF
TGTGCCAGCTCACCAGAGACTAGGGGAGATGGCTACACCTTC
>-|TRBD1|TRBJ1-1|TRBV5-1
CASSTGTGGTEAFF
TGCGCCAGCAGCACCGGGACAGGGGGCACTGAAGCTTTCTTT
>-|-|TRBJ1-1|TRBV24-1
CATKAGVGTEAFF
TGTGCCACCAAGGCAGGGGTTGGGACTGAAGCTTTCTTT
>few|TRBD1|TRBJ1-5|TRBV2
CASSRDRGQPSNQPQHF
TGTGCCAGCAGCCGCGACAGGGGACAACCAAGTAATCAGCCCCAGCATTTT
>once|-|TRBJ2-2|TRBV11-2
CASSSSALRAGELFF
-
>-|-|TRBJ1-3|TRBV5-4
CASSAGSGNTIYF
TGTGCCAGCAGCGCGGGCTCTGGAAACACCATATATTTT
>-|-|TRBJ2-5|TRBV18
CASSPTGFETQYF
TGTGCCAGCTCACCAACCGGGTTCGAGACCCAGTACTTC
>-|-|TRBJ1-1|TRBV5-1
CASSFIQGGGTEAFF
TGCGCCAGCAGCTTTATACAGGGTGGGGGAACTGAAGCTTTCTTT
>-|-|TRBJ1-5|TRBV19
CASSLWGTINQPQHF
TGTGCCAGTAGCTTATGGGGGACTATTAATCAGCCCCAGCATTTT
>-|-|TRBJ2-5|TRBV19
CASSSGVYQETQYF
TGTGCCAGTAGTAGCGGGGTGTACCAAGAGACCCAGTACTTC
>-|-|TRBJ2-1|TRBV2
CASTWNYGNEQFF
TGTGCCAGCACGTGGAATTATGGGAATGAGCAGTTCTTC
>-|TRBD1|TRBJ1-4|TRBV18
CASSPRQGDGTNEKLFF
TGTGCCAGCTCACCGCGACAGGGGGACGGAACTAATGAAAAACTGTTTTTT
>-|-|TRBJ2-4|TRBV2
CASSEGPERDRKNIQYF
TGTGCCAGCAGTGAAGGTCCTGAGCGGGACAGGAAAAACATTCAGTACTTC
>-|-|TRBJ2-5|TRBV24-1
CATSDTRASEETQYF
TGTGCCACCAGTGATACAAGGGCTAGCGAGGAGACCCAGTACTTC
>-|TRBD1|TRBJ1-2|TRBV6-2/TRBV6-3
CASSYGQGPTYGYTF
TGTGCCAGCAGTTACGGACAGGGACCGACCTATGGCTACACCTTC
>-|-|TRBJ1-1|TRBV12-3/TRBV12-4
CASIEGWRKAFF
TGTGCCAGCATAGAAGGGTGGAGAAAAGCTTTCTTT
>-|-|TRBJ2-1|TRBV7-2
CASSLWRRSSYNEQFF
TGTGCCAGCAGCTTATGGAGACGAAGCTCCTACAATGAGCAGTTCTTC
>-|TRBD2|TRBJ2-1|TRBV9
CASSGIAGEQFF
TGTGCCAGCAGCGGTATAGCGGGTGAGCAGTTCTTC
>-|-|TRBJ2-5|TRBV2
CASSDNSLGTQYF
TGTGCCAGCAGTGATAACTCCCTAGGGACCCAGTACTTC
>-|-|TRBJ2-1|TRBV18
CASSIRQDYNEQFF
TGTGCCAGCTCAATAAGACAGGACTACAATGAGCAGTTCTTC
>-|-|TRBJ1-1|TRBV18
CASSEDRGAGTEAFF
TGTGCCAGCTCCGAAGACAGAGGGGCTGGGACTGAAGCTTTCTTT
>-|-|TRBJ2-1|TRBV28
CASSETGMGYNEQFF
TGTGCCAGCAGTGAGACAGGTATGGGCTACAATGAGCAGTTCTTC
>-|TRBD2|TRBJ2-3|TRBV24-1
CATGTLAGSTDTQYF
TGTGCCACCGGAACACTAGCGGGGAGCACAGATACGCAGTATTTT
>-|-|TRBJ1-2|TRBV25-1
CASGDIDGYTF
TGTGCCAGCGGCGACATCGATGGCTACACCTTC
>-|TRBD1|TRBJ1-2|TRBV6-5
CASRTPDRGGYTF
TGTGCCAGCAGGACCCCGGACAGGGGCGGCTACACCTTC
>-|-|TRBJ1-1|TRBV7-3
CASSLLGNTEAFF
TGTGCCAGCAGCTTATTAGGGAACACTGAAGCTTTCTTT
>-|-|TRBJ1-1|TRBV2
CASRSRGGSEAFF
TGTGCCAGCAGGTCCAGGGGTGGGAGTGAAGCTTTCTTT
>-|-|TRBJ1-1|TRBV5-1
CASSLEPTVTEAFF
TGCGCCAGCAGCTTGGAGCCGACAGTCACTGAAGCTTTCTTT
>-|-|TRBJ1-1|TRBV5-1
CASSTGTGNTEAFF
TGCGCCAGCAGCACCGGGACGGGGAACACTGAAGCTTTCTTT
>-|-|TRBJ2-4|TRBV9
CASSTSLAKNIQYF
TGTGCCAGCAGCACTTCCCTAGCCAAAAACATTCAGTACTTC